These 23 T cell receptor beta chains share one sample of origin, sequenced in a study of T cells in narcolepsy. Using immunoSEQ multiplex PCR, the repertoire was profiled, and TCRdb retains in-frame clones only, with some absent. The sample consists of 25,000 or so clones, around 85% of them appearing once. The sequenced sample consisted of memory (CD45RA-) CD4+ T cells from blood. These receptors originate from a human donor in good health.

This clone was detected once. CDR3 DNA sequence: TGTGCCAGCAGTATTGGTTCACGGTGGGGGGGGAATGAAAAACTGTTTTTT. This sequence encodes CASSIGSRWGGNEKLFF. This chain connects TRBV25-1 to TRBJ1-4; weak D call: TRBD1 (5 bases). The CDR3 covers 17 residues. The germline V gene has CDR1 MGHDK and CDR2 SYGVNS. V lost 5 bases and J lost 5, with 21 bases in between. The variable domain in full, with the rest retrieved from reference TRBV25-1 and TRBJ1-4, is EADIYQTPRYLVIGTGKKITLECSQTMGHDKMYWYQQDPGMELHLIHYSYGVNSTEKGDLSSESTVSRIRTEHFPLTLESARPSHTSQYLCASSIGSRWGGNEKLFFGSGTQLSVL.

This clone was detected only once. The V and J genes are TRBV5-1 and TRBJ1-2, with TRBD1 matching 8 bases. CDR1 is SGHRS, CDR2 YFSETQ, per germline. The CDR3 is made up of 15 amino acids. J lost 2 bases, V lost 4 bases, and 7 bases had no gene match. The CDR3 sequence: CASSLGTGQNYGYTF. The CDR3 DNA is TGCGCCAGCAGCCTAGGGACAGGCCAGAACTATGGCTACACCTTC.

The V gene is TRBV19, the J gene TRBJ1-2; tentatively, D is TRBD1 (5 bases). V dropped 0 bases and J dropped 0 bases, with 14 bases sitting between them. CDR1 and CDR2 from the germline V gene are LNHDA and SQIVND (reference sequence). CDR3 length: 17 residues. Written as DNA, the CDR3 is TGTGCCAGTAGTATAGACCCCGGGACGGAAGCTAACTATGGCTACACCTTC. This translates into CASSIDPGTEANYGYTF.

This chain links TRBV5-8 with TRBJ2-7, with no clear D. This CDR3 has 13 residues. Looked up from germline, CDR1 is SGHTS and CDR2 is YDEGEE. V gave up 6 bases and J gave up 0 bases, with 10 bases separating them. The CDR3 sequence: CASTVKSSYEQYF. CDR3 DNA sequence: TGTGCCAGCACCGTAAAAAGCTCCTACGAGCAGTACTTC.

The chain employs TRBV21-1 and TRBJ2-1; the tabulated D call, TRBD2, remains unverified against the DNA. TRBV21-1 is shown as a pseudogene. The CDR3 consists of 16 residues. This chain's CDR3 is CASTHKPDEGPSEQFF. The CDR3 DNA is TGTGCCAGCACCCACAAACCGGACGAGGGCCCGAGTGAGCAGTTCTTC.

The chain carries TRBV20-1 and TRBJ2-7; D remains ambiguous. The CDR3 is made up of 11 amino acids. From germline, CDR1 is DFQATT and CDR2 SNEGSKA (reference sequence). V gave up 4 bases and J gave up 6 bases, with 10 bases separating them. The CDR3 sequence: CSATLDAEQYF. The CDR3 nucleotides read TGCAGTGCTACTCTTGACGCCGAGCAGTACTTC.

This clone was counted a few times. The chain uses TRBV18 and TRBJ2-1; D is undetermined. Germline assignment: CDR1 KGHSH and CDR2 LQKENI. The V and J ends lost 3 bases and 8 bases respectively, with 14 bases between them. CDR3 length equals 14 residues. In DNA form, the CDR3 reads TGTGCCAGCTCACCCTTAGGCGGAACCGATGAGCAGTTCTTC. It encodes CASSPLGGTDEQFF.

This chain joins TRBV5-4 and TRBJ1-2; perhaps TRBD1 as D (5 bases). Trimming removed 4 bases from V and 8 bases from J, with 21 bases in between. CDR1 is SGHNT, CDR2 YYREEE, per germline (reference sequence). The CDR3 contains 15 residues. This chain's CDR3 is CASSQDQATEVGYTF. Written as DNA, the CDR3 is TGTGCCAGCAGCCAAGATCAAGCGACAGAGGTAGGCTACACCTTC.

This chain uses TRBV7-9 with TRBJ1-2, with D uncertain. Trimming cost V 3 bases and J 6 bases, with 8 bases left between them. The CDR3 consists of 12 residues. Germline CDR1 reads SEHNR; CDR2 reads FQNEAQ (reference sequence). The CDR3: CASSLGSDGYTF. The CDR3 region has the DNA TGTGCCAGCAGCTTGGGGTCAGATGGCTACACCTTC.

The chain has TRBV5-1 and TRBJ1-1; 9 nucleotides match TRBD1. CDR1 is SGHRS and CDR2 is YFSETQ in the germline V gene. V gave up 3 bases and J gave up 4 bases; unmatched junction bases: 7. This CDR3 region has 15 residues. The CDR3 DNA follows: TGCGCCAGCAGCTCCCAGACAGGGGGTTCCACTGAAGCTTTCTTT. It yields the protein CASSSQTGGSTEAFF.

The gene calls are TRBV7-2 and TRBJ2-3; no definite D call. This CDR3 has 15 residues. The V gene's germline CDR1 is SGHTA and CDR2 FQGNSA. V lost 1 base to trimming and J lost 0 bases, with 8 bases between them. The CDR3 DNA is TGTGCCAGCAGCTTAGGCCATTATAGCACAGATACGCAGTATTTT. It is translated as CASSLGHYSTDTQYF.

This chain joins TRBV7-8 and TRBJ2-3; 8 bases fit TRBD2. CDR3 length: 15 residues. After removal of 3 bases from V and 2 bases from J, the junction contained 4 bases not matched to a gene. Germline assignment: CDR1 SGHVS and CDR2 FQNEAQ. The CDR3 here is CASSFSGTDTDTQYF. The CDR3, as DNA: TGTGCCAGCAGCTTTAGCGGGACCGACACAGATACGCAGTATTTT.

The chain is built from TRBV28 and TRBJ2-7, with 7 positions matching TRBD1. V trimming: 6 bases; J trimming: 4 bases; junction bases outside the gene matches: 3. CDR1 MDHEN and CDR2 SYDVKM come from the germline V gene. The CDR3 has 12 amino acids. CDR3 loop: CASSPGQYEQYF. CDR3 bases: TGTGCCAGCAGCCCGGGACAGTACGAGCAGTACTTC.

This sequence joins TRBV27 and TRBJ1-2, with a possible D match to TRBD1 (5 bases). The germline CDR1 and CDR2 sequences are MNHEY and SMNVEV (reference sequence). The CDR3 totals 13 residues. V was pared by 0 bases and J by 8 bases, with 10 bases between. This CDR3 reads CASSLSGRDGYTF. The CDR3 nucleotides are TGTGCCAGCAGTTTATCAGGCAGGGACGGCTACACCTTC.

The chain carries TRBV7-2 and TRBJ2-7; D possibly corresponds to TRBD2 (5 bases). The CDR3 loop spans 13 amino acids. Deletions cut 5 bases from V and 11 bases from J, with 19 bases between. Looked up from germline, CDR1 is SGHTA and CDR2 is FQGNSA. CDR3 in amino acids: CASSPRVLSGKYF. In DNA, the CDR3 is TGTGCCAGCAGCCCCCGGGTTCTCTCGGGAAAGTACTTC.

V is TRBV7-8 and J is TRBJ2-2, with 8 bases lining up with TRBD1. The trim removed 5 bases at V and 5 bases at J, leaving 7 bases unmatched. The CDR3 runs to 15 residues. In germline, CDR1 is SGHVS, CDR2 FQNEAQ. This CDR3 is CASSRTGKGTGELFF. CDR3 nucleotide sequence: TGTGCCAGCAGCCGGACAGGGAAGGGTACCGGGGAGCTGTTTTTT.

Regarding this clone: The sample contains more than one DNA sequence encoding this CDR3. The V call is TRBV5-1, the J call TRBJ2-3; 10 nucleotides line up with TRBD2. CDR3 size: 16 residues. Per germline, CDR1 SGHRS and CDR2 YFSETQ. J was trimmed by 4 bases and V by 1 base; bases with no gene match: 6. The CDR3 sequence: CASSLSLAGEADTQYF. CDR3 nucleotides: TGCGCCAGCAGCTTGTCCCTAGCGGGAGAGGCAGATACGCAGTATTTT.

CDR3 DNA: TGTGCCAGCAGTGCGGGGTCGGGAGAGACCCAGTACTTC. Translation gives CASSAGSGETQYF. V is TRBV6-1 and J is TRBJ2-5; D possibly corresponds to TRBD2 (5 bases). The CDR3 contains 13 residues. Trimming left V 4 bases short and J 4 bases short, with 10 bases between. Germline V gene sequence: CDR1 MNHNS, CDR2 SASEGT.

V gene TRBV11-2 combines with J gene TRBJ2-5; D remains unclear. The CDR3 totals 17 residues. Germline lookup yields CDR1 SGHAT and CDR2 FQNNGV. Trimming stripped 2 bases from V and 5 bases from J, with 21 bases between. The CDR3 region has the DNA TGTGCCAGCAGCTTAAGTCCGGCTAGACTGGTCGGGGAGACCCAGTACTTC. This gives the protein CASSLSPARLVGETQYF.

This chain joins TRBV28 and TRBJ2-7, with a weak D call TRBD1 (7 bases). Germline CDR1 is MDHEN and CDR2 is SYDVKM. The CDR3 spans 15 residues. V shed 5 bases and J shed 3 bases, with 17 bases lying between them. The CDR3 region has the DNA TGTGCCAGCAGTCCAGGGGGGTCCTACTACTACGAGCAGTACTTC. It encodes CASSPGGSYYYEQYF.

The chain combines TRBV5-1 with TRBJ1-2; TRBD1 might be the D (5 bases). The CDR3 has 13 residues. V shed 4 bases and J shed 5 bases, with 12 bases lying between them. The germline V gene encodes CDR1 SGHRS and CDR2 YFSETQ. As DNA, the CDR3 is TGCGCCAGCAGCCCCGACAGCGAGTATGGCTACACCTTC. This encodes CASSPDSEYGYTF.

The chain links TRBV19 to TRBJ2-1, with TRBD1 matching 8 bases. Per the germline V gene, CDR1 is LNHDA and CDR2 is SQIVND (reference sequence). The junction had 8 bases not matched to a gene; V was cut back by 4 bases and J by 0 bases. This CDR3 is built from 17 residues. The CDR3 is CASSSRDRRGSYNEQFF. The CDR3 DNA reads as TGTGCCAGTAGTAGCCGGGACAGGAGGGGCTCCTACAATGAGCAGTTCTTC. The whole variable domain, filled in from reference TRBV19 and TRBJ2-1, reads DGGITQSPKYLFRKEGQNVTLSCEQNLNHDAMYWYRQDPGQGLRLIYYSQIVNDFQKGDIAEGYSVSREKKESFPLTVTSAQKNPTAFYLCASSSRDRRGSYNEQFFGPGTRLTVL.

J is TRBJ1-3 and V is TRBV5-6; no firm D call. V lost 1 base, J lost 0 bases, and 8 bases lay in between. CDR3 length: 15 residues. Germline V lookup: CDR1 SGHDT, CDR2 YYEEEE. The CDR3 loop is CASSLISTSGNTIYF. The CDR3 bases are TGTGCCAGCAGCTTGATATCGACCTCTGGAAACACCATATATTTT. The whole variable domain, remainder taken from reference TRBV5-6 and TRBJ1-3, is DAGVTQSPTHLIKTRGQQVTLRCSPKSGHDTVSWYQQALGQGPQFIFQYYEEEERQRGNFPDRFSGHQFPNYSSELNVNALLLGDSALYLCASSLISTSGNTIYFGEGSWLTVV.